What follows are 2 T cell receptor beta chains derived from one specimen sequenced in a study of blood T cell repertoires in COVID-19. Measured with immunoSEQ multiplex PCR; TCRdb has only the in-frame clones, and not every one. The data show 30,000 to 40,000 clones, 91% seen once. Sequencing input: peripheral blood. The receptor set was obtained from a woman aged 30 to 39 in a cohort sampled during active COVID-19.

This chain joins TRBV11-3 and TRBJ2-5, with TRBD2 identical over 8 bases. Trimming took 0 bases from V and 5 from J; bases not matched to a gene: 11. This CDR3 spans 17 amino acids. CDR1 is SGHNT and CDR2 is YENEEA in the germline V gene. CDR3 nucleotides: TGTGCCAGCAGCTTAGATAAAAGCGGGAGAGTTTTTGAGACCCAGTACTTC. The encoded protein is CASSLDKSGRVFETQYF.

The chain recombines TRBV11-2 with TRBJ1-1; 12 bases fit TRBD1. This CDR3 comprises 14 residues. V shed 6 bases and J 7 bases; nucleotides not matched to a gene: 6. Germline lookup yields CDR1 SGHAT and CDR2 FQNNGV. The CDR3 DNA reads as TGTGCCAGCAGTTGGGGACAGGGGGCTATTGAAGCTTTCTTT. As protein: CASSWGQGAIEAFF.